This T cell receptor (beta chain) was captured in a study of regulatory T cells in long-lasting Graves disease (dated by TCRdb to the early 2020s). Looking at the study overall: In the newly diagnosed Graves' disease group, patients had been taking antithyroid drugs for less than 3 months. Persistent Graves' disease patients were compared with newly diagnosed Graves' disease patients by peripheral blood TCR sequencing and RNA sequencing. The study took place in China and was registered as a clinical trial. A total of roughly 33 samples were covered by TCR sequencing, comprising around 13 persistent and roughly 20 newly diagnosed Graves' disease patients.

Including the terminal cysteine and phenylalanine, the CDR3 comprises 14 residues. CDR3 DNA only is kept here, 42 bases in frame from base 1. Trimming takes 5 bases from V and 6 bases from J, and the germline ends sit 14 bases apart. The germline V gene (reference sequence) provides CDR1 PRHDT and CDR2 FYEKMQ. Library method: multiplex PCR. The instrument given in TCRdb is Illumina HiSeq 4000. iRepertoire HTBI primers and Arm-PCR amplification of CDR3 regions were used to construct TCR beta libraries. PCR products were gel purified before sequencing. The study's own analysis went as follows. Gene usage analysis of CDR3 amino acid clonotypes relied on the 60 or so TRBV and over 13 TRBJ segments identified across samples. COPE and FqMerger were used to merge filtered high-quality paired reads into contigs. BLAST was used to align contigs to IMGT TRBV, TRBD and TRBJ reference genes, with CDR3 defined following IMGT. Any clonotype with a frequency above 0.1% was classified as a highly expanded clone. Repertoire diversity was measured by Shannon entropy, and V-J evenness by the Gini coefficient. A clonotype was considered public if more than one individual shared it. TCRdb passed the public sequencing reads through fastp at Q25 and MiXCR, retaining productive beta sequences. Entries are consolidated by CDR3 protein sequence, retaining the most common genes and DNA. These V and J calls rely on TCRdb rather than the paper's analysis. The sample records about 560,000 distinct CDR3 sequences, roughly 16% of which are singletons. The ten largest clones add up to around 12% of the sample.

As for this clonotype: Its recognized antigen is unknown. No qualities accompany the bases; no much larger clone lies one base away.

Explained via the paper, the time point label denotes: newly diagnosed GD, antithyroid drugs for less than 3 months. For both TCR sequencing and RNA sequencing, RNA was extracted from PBMCs in TRIzol. The diagnosis of Graves' disease followed American Thyroid Association guidelines. Patients were recruited from an endocrinology department in Xi'an, China. From each patient, 7.5 to 9.5 milliliters of peripheral blood was collected into an EDTA anticoagulant tube. Ficoll Paque Plus density gradient separation was used to isolate PBMCs, and no further T cell sorting was performed. An Agilent 2100 Bioanalyzer and agarose gel were used to assess RNA quality, and a NanoDrop 2000 was used to measure RNA concentration. Findings and caveats that apply to the study as a whole: Sequencing and analysis were restricted to the TCR beta chain. Peripheral blood alone was examined, since thyroid tissue, which constituted the primary lesion, could not be accessed. Persistent disease showed preferential use of TRBV28, TRBJ1-2 and TRBJ2-5, whereas newly diagnosed disease favored TRBV20-1 and TRBJ2-1. More public clonotypes were shared among persistent patients (under 3,000) than among newly diagnosed patients (more than 950). The authors acknowledged the small sample size as a limitation that may reduce accuracy. Compared with newly diagnosed patients, patients with persistent Graves' disease had lower TCR Shannon entropy and fewer highly expanded clones, which suggests clonal expansion.

This sample also appeared in a second study, on T cells in Graves' hyperthyroidism and ophthalmopathy. That second publication adds: Stable Graves' hyperthyroidism was defined as no progression to ophthalmopathy during 18 months of follow-up. The hyperthyroidism patients were between 18 and 65 years old and newly diagnosed, with a disease duration of less than 2 months. Patients with uncontrolled infections, other autoimmune diseases, pregnancy or lactation were excluded. Diagnoses were established on the basis of clinical symptoms, serum thyroxine and TRAb, thyroid ultrasound, and orbital computed tomography. The first round of RT-PCR for the TCR CDR3 was performed with the HTBI primer set and the Qiagen OneStep RT-PCR kit. Most expanded thyroid clonotypes (frequency above 0.001) were also found in blood, which suggests that blood repertoires may mirror thyroid immune responses. A 13 V-J signature model separated ophthalmopathy from stable hyperthyroidism, with just over 85% sensitivity and about 81% specificity in cross-validation and 80%/75% in testing. In validation, the model predicted progression to ophthalmopathy a median of approximately 6.6 months before onset, with approximately 68% sensitivity and around 76% specificity. To identify distinguishing TCR V-J signatures, a discovery cohort of around 100 patients was used, comprising 43 with Graves' ophthalmopathy and around 57 with stable Graves' hyperthyroidism. An independent validation cohort of fewer than 20 hyperthyroidism patients and over 15 patients who later progressed to ophthalmopathy tested prospective prediction of ophthalmopathy. The approximately 98 discovery patients were randomly divided into training and test sets at a 7:3 ratio. In more than 5 Graves' hyperthyroidism patients, the study also compared T-cell repertoires from thyroid tissue with T-cell repertoires from blood. Following sampling, methimazole starting at 30 mg daily was given to hyperthyroidism patients, and high-dose intravenous methylprednisolone was given to ophthalmopathy patients. Libraries were constructed in a second round of multiplex PCR, after which size selection and purification were carried out. Sequencing of the libraries was done on an Illumina HiSeq2000 using paired-end 100 bp reads. Raw data were processed with SOAPnuke, discarding reads with adapters, uncalled bases, mean Phred below 15, or no exact constant-primer or identifier match. COPE v1.2.5 was used to merge the high-quality paired reads, and each unique nucleotide sequence was defined as a clonotype. MiTCR v1.1 was used to align the clonotypes against IMGT TRBV, TRBD and TRBJ reference segments. Only V-J combinations with frequency above 0.0001, covering 99% to 99.2% of repertoires, were analysed. A TCS score was defined as the ratio between F50 (clonal expansion) and ExV (chaos), using BLOSUM62-based TCRdist between CDR3 peptides within each V-J. Welch's t-statistics and random forest reduced fewer than 550 V-J features to roughly 13, which were used in a naive Bayes classifier (R e1071). No statistical method was used to fix the sample size in advance, and group allocation was not hidden from the investigators. TCR Vbeta CDR3 sequencing of 130 to 150 peripheral blood samples (under 45 ophthalmopathy, over 70 hyperthyroidism and roughly 17 progressor patients) is reported in the paper.

The sequence joins TRBV13 to TRBJ2-1, with a tentative D call of TRBD1 or TRBD2, each matching 5 bases. The clonotype comes from a man between 18 and 29 years old with Graves disease. Donor details come from another sample of the same person, matched by shared clones. This specimen was peripheral blood mononuclear cells (PBMCs), taken at new diagnosis, from a patient treated with antithyroid drugs. The CDR3 in this case is CASSPLGPINEQFF. The nucleotide sequence is TGTGCCAGCAGCCCCCTGGGACCAATCAATGAGCAGTTCTTC.